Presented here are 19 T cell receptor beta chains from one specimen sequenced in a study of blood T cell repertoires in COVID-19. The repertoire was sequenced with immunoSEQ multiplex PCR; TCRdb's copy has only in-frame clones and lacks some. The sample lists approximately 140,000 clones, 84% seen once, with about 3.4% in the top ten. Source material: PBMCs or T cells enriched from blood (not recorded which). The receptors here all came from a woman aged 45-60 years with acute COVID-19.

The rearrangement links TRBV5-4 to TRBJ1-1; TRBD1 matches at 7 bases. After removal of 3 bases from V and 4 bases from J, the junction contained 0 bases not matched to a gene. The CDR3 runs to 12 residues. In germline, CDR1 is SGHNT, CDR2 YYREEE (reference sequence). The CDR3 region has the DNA TGTGCCAGCAGCTACAGGGGCACTGAAGCTTTCTTT. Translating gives CASSYRGTEAFF.

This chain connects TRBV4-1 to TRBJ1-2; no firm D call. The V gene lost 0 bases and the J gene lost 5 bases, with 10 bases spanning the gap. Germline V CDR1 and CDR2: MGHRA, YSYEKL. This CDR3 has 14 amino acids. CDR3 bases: TGCGCCAGCAGCCAAGATGATTCGGGATATGGCTACACCTTC. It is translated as CASSQDDSGYGYTF.

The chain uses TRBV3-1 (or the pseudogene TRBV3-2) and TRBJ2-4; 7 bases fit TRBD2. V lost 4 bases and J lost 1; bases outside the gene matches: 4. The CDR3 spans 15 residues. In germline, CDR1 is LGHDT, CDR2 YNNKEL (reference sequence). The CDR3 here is CASSLGGSAKNIQYF. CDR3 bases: TGTGCCAGCAGCCTCGGGGGGTCGGCCAAAAACATTCAGTACTTC.

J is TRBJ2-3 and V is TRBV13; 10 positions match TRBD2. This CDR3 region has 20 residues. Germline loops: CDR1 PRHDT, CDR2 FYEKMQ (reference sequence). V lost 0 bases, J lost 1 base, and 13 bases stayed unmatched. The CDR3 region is CASSLGWLAGVSMGTDTQYF. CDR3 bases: TGTGCCAGCAGCTTAGGGTGGCTAGCGGGAGTTTCTATGGGCACAGATACGCAGTATTTT.

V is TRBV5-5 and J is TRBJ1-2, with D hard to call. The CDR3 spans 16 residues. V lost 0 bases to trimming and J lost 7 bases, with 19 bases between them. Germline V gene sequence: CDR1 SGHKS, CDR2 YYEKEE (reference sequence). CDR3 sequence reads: CASSLGLPAAGGGYTF. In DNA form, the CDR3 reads TGTGCCAGCAGCTTGGGGCTCCCGGCCGCAGGAGGTGGCTACACCTTC. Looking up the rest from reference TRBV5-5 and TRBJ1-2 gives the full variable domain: DAGVTQSPTHLIKTRGQQVTLRCSPISGHKSVSWYQQVLGQGPQFIFQYYEKEERGRGNFPDRFSARQFPNYSSELNVNALLLGDSALYLCASSLGLPAAGGGYTFGSGTRLTVV.

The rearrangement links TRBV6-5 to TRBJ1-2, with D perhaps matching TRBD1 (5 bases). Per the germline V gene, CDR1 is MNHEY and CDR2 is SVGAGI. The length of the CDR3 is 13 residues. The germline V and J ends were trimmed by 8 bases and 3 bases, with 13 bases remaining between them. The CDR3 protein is CASASRVDYGYTF. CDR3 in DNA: TGTGCCAGCGCAAGCAGGGTAGACTATGGCTACACCTTC.

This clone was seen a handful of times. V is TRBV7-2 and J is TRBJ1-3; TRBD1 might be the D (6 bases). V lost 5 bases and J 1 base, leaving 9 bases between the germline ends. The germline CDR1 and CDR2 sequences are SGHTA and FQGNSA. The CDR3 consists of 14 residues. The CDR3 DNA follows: TGTGCCAGCAGCGTACAGGGTTCTGGAAACACCATATATTTT. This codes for CASSVQGSGNTIYF.

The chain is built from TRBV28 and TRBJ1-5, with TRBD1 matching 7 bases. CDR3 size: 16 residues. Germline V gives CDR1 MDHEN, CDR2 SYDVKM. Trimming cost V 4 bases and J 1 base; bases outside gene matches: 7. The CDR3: CASSSPSTGSNQPQHF. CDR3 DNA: TGTGCCAGCAGTTCCCCTTCGACAGGGAGCAATCAGCCCCAGCATTTT.

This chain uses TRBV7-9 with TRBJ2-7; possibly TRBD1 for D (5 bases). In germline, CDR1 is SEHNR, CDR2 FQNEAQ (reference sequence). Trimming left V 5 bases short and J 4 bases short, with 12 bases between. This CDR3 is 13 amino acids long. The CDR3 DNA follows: TGTGCCAGCAGCAAACGCGACAGTTACGAGCAGTACTTC. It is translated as CASSKRDSYEQYF.

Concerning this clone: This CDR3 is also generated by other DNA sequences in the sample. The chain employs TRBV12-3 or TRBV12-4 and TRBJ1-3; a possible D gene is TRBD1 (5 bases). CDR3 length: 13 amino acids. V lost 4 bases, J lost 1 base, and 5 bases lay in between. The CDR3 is CASSSGSGNTIYF. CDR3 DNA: TGTGCCAGCAGTTCAGGGTCTGGAAACACCATATATTTT.

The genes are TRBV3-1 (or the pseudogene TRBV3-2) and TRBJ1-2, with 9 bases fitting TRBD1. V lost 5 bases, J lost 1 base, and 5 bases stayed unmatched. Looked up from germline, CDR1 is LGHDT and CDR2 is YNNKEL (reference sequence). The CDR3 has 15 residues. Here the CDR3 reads CASSARTGDNYGYTF. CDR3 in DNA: TGTGCCAGCAGCGCCCGGACAGGGGATAACTATGGCTACACCTTC.

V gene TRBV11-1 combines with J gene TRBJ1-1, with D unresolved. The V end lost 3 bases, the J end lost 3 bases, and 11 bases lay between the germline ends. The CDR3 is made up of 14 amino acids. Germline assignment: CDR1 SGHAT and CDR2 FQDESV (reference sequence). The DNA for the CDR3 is TGTGCCAGCAGCTTTAAGTTCGCGGACACTGAAGCTTTCTTT. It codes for CASSFKFADTEAFF. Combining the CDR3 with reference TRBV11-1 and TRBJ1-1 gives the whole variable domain EAEVAQSPRYKITEKSQAVAFWCDPISGHATLYWYRQILGQGPELLVQFQDESVVDDSQLPKDRFSAERLKGVDSTLKIQPAELGDSAMYLCASSFKFADTEAFFGQGTRLTVV.

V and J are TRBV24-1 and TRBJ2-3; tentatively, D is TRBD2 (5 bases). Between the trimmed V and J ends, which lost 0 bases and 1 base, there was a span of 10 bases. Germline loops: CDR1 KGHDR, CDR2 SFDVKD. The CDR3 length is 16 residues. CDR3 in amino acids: CATSDLLFGGTDTQYF. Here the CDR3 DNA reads TGTGCCACCAGTGATTTGCTTTTCGGGGGCACAGATACGCAGTATTTT.

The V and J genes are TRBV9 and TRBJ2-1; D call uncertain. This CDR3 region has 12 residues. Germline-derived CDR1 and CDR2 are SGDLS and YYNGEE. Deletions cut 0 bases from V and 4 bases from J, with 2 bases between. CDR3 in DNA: TGTGCCAGCAGCGTAGTATACAATGAGCAGTTCTTC. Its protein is CASSVVYNEQFF. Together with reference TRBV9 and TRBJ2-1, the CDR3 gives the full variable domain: DSGVTQTPKHLITATGQRVTLRCSPRSGDLSVYWYQQSLDQGLQFLIQYYNGEERAKGNILERFSAQQFPDLHSELNLSSLELGDSALYFCASSVVYNEQFFGPGTRLTVL.

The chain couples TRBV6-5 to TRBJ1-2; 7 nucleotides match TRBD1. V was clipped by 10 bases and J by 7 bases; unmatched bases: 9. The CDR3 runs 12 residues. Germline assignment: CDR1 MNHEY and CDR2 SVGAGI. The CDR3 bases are TGTGCCAACGGACAGGCCCTGGGTGGCTACACCTTC. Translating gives CANGQALGGYTF.

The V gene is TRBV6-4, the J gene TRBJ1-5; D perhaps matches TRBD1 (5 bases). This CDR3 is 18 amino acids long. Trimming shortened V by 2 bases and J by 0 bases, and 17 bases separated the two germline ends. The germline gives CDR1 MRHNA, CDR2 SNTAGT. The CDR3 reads CASSDGRVRSISNQPQHF. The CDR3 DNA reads TGTGCCAGCAGTGACGGCAGGGTAAGGAGTATTAGCAATCAGCCCCAGCATTTT.

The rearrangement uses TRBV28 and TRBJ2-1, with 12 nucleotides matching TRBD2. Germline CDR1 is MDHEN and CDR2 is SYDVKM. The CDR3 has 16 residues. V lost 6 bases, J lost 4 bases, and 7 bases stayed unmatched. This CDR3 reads CASSRTGTSGYNEQFF. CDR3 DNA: TGTGCCAGCAGCCGGACCGGGACTAGCGGGTACAATGAGCAGTTCTTC.

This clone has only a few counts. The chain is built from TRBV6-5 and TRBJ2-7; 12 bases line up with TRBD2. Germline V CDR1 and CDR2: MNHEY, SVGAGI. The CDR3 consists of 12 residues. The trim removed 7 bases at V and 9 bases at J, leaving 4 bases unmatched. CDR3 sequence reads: CASTPGLAGQYF. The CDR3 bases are TGTGCCAGCACCCCGGGACTAGCGGGGCAGTACTTC.

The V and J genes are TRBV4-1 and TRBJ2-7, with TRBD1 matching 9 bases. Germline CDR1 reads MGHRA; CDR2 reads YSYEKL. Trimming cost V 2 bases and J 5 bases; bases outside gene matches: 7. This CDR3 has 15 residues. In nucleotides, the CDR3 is TGCGCCAGCAGCCAACCTACAGGGGGCATCGACGAGCAGTACTTC. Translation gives CASSQPTGGIDEQYF.